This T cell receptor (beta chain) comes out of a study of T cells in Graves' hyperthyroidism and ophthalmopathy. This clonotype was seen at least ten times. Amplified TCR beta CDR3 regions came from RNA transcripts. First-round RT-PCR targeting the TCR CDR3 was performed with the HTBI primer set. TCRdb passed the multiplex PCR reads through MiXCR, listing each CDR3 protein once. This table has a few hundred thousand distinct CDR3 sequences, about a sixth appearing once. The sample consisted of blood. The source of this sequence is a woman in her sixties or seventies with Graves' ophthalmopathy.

CDR3 nucleotide sequence: TGCAGTGCTAGAGATTGGGGCGGACCGGGGGATACGCAGTATTTT. The encoded protein is CSARDWGGPGDTQYF. The chain combines TRBV20-1 with TRBJ2-3, with D tentatively TRBD1 or TRBD2 (5 bases each). Germline CDR1 reads DFQATT; CDR2 reads SNEGSKA (reference sequence). Trimming shortened V by 0 bases and J by 6 bases, and 16 bases separated the two germline ends. The CDR3 contains 15 residues.